The 23 T cell receptor beta chains below were found in one sample sequenced in a study of control samples from healthy donors and cancer patients. Here immunoSEQ multiplex PCR was the method, and the copy in TCRdb shows in-frame clones only, minus some. The repertoire holds some 140,000 clones, with roughly nine tenths as singletons. Specimen: PBMCs. Source of these receptors: a man aged 45-65 years with head and neck cancer.

The chain links TRBV7-3 to TRBJ1-1; TRBD1 matches 9 bases. The CDR3 contains 16 residues. The germline V gene encodes CDR1 SGHTA and CDR2 FQGTGA. The V gene end was trimmed by 5 bases and the J gene end by 5 bases; junction bases not matched to a gene: 12. In DNA form, the CDR3 reads TGTGCCAGCAGCCCCTTCCCCGGGACAGGGAGGACTGAAGCTTTCTTT. This gives the protein CASSPFPGTGRTEAFF. Complete variable domain (other parts from reference TRBV7-3 and TRBJ1-1): GAGVSQTPSNKVTEKGKYVELRCDPISGHTALYWYRQSLGQGPEFLIYFQGTGAADDSGLPNDRFFAVRPEGSVSTLKIQRTERGDSAVYLCASSPFPGTGRTEAFFGQGTRLTVV.

The rearrangement joins TRBV20-1 to TRBJ2-3; D remains unclear. The CDR3 spans 11 residues. V was clipped by 0 bases and J by 7 bases, with 5 bases between them. Germline CDR1 is DFQATT and CDR2 is SNEGSKA (reference sequence). CDR3 loop: CSARDMNTQYF. In DNA, the CDR3 is TGCAGTGCTAGAGATATGAATACGCAGTATTTT.

This chain joins TRBV7-9 and TRBJ2-7, with 7 bases aligning to TRBD2. Germline V lookup: CDR1 SEHNR, CDR2 FQNEAQ (reference sequence). The junction had 11 bases not matched to a gene; V was cut back by 5 bases and J by 4 bases. The CDR3 is 15 residues long. CDR3 nucleotides: TGTGCCAGCAGCCCGCGATCTAGCGGACTATACGAGCAGTACTTC. Encoded protein: CASSPRSSGLYEQYF.

This clone was seen once. This chain connects TRBV27 to TRBJ2-7, with TRBD1 identical over 7 bases. This CDR3 has 17 amino acids. Germline values: CDR1 MNHEY, CDR2 SMNVEV (reference sequence). Trimming at V came to 5 bases and at J to 3 bases, leaving 16 bases not matched to a gene. The CDR3 DNA reads as TGTGCCAGCAGTCCTTTAGGGGGACCGGGACAGCTCTACGAGCAGTACTTC. Amino acid sequence: CASSPLGGPGQLYEQYF.

This sequence joins TRBV2 and TRBJ2-1, with 9 bases that match TRBD1. CDR1 is SNHLY and CDR2 is FYNNEI in the germline V gene. This CDR3 spans 15 amino acids. The ends lost 6 bases at V and 8 bases at J; junction bases unmatched: 11. CDR3 sequence reads: CASSRDRDQGDEQFF. The CDR3 nucleotides are TGTGCCAGCAGCCGGGACAGGGACCAAGGAGATGAGCAGTTCTTC.

The chain couples TRBV19 to TRBJ2-2; unclear D gene. Germline V gives CDR1 LNHDA, CDR2 SQIVND (reference sequence). V lost 5 bases, J lost 4 bases, and 5 bases lay in between. This CDR3 has 12 amino acids. CDR3 nucleotide sequence: TGTGCCAGTAGTCGAGGCACCGGGGAGCTGTTTTTT. Its protein is CASSRGTGELFF.

The chain employs TRBV12-3 or TRBV12-4 and TRBJ2-7; D perhaps matches TRBD2 (6 bases). The germline V and J ends were trimmed by 3 bases and 6 bases, with 9 bases remaining between them. This CDR3 region has 12 residues. CDR3 sequence (DNA): TGTGCCAGCAGTTTCCCCGGGGGCGAGCAGTACTTC. It codes for CASSFPGGEQYF.

The V gene is TRBV5-1, the J gene TRBJ2-7; TRBD1 agrees at 8 bases. Germline CDR1 reads SGHRS; CDR2 reads YFSETQ. With 0 bases clipped from V and 4 bases from J, the junction kept 9 bases outside the gene matches. CDR3 length: 16 amino acids. CDR3 amino acids: CASSLELTGVPYEQYF. DNA of the CDR3: TGCGCCAGCAGCTTGGAGCTGACAGGGGTCCCATACGAGCAGTACTTC.

This chain connects TRBV10-2 to TRBJ2-7; D is undetermined. Trimming pared 4 bases from V and 3 bases from J, leaving 7 bases between. This CDR3 contains 12 residues. The V gene's germline CDR1 is WSHSY and CDR2 SAAADI. The CDR3 coding sequence is TGCGCCAGCAGTGGGGATGTCTACGAGCAGTACTTC. It translates to CASSGDVYEQYF.

The chain employs TRBV7-9 and TRBJ2-1; 8 bases match TRBD1. The CDR3 length is 12 residues. Germline CDR1 SEHNR, CDR2 FQNEAQ (reference sequence). V was clipped by 5 bases and J by 9 bases; unmatched bases: 3. The CDR3 nucleotides read TGTGCCAGCAGCACCGACAGGGGTGAGCAGTTCTTC. As protein: CASSTDRGEQFF.

The chain is built from TRBV12-3 or TRBV12-4 and TRBJ2-1; tentatively, D is TRBD2 (6 bases). V was cut by 6 bases and J by 4 bases, with 7 bases left in between. The CDR3 spans 12 residues. The CDR3 DNA sequence: TGTGCCAGCAGGGAGGGTTACAATGAGCAGTTCTTC. Amino acids: CASREGYNEQFF.

This clone was counted once. V usage is TRBV7-2 and J usage is TRBJ2-2; D not resolved. Looked up from germline, CDR1 is SGHTA and CDR2 is FQGNSA. Deletions cut 2 bases from V and 0 bases from J, with 4 bases between. The CDR3 totals 14 residues. In DNA form, the CDR3 reads TGTGCCAGCAGCTTACCCCCGAACACCGGGGAGCTGTTTTTT. This gives the protein CASSLPPNTGELFF.

The chain joins TRBV24-1 to TRBJ2-7; tentative D call: TRBD2 (7 bases). This CDR3 is 12 amino acids long. Germline loops: CDR1 KGHDR, CDR2 SFDVKD. V gave up 12 bases and J gave up 5 bases, with 16 bases separating them. The CDR3 sequence is CAVAPGGHEQYF. CDR3 nucleotides: TGTGCCGTTGCCCCGGGGGGCCACGAGCAGTACTTC.

J is TRBJ2-5 and V is TRBV7-7; D is possibly TRBD1 (6 bases). Per germline, CDR1 SSHAT and CDR2 FNYEAQ (reference sequence). The length of the CDR3 is 14 residues. This CDR3 reads CASAQDRIQETQYF. DNA of the CDR3: TGTGCTAGCGCGCAAGACAGGATCCAAGAGACCCAGTACTTC.

The chain is built from TRBV10-3 and TRBJ2-1; D gene ambiguous. Germline CDR1 reads ENHRY; CDR2 reads SYGVKD. V lost 5 bases and J lost 4, with 15 bases in between. The CDR3 covers 15 residues. For the CDR3, the DNA is TGTGCCATCAGTTCAGAACTCCACCCTTACAATGAGCAGTTCTTC. Protein sequence: CAISSELHPYNEQFF.

This clone was observed once. The rearrangement links TRBV6-5 to TRBJ2-7, with 8 bases aligning to TRBD1. J lost 2 bases, V lost 7 bases, and 4 bases had no gene match. The CDR3 contains 13 residues. Per the germline V gene, CDR1 is MNHEY and CDR2 is SVGAGI. CDR3 sequence reads: CASTQTGAYEQYF. CDR3 DNA: TGTGCCAGCACCCAGACAGGGGCCTACGAGCAGTACTTC.

The chain combines TRBV7-9 with TRBJ1-1; D call uncertain. Germline V CDR1 and CDR2: SEHNR, FQNEAQ (reference sequence). The CDR3 loop spans 14 amino acids. Trimming pared 1 base from V and 1 base from J, leaving 7 bases between. CDR3 residues: CASSLGQANTEAFF. The CDR3 coding sequence is TGTGCCAGCAGCTTAGGTCAGGCGAACACTGAAGCTTTCTTT.

The V call is TRBV19, the J call TRBJ2-3; no firm D call. Germline CDR1 is LNHDA and CDR2 is SQIVND (reference sequence). V lost 2 bases and J lost 3, with 15 bases in between. There are 16 residues in the CDR3. Here the CDR3 reads CASSITLSLGTDTQYF. The DNA of the CDR3 is TGTGCCAGTAGTATAACGTTATCGCTGGGAACAGATACGCAGTATTTT.

The V call is TRBV27, the J call TRBJ2-1, with 15 bases identical to TRBD2. This CDR3 contains 17 residues. With 0 bases clipped from V and 4 bases from J, the junction kept 1 base outside the gene matches. Germline V gene data show CDR1 as MNHEY and CDR2 as SMNVEV (reference sequence). Here the CDR3 DNA reads TGTGCCAGCAGTTTATCAGGGACTAGCGGGGGGTACAATGAGCAGTTCTTC. Translation gives CASSLSGTSGGYNEQFF.

The genes are TRBV7-2 and TRBJ2-7, with D possibly TRBD1 on 6 matching bases. The CDR3 sequence is 17 residues long. CDR1 and CDR2 (germline): SGHTA, FQGNSA. V was clipped by 3 bases and J by 9 bases, with 27 bases between them. CDR3: CASSFAAVQGGSSGQYF. In DNA form, the CDR3 reads TGTGCCAGCAGCTTCGCAGCCGTACAGGGTGGCAGTTCCGGGCAGTACTTC.

V is TRBV15 and J is TRBJ2-5, with D perhaps matching TRBD1 (5 bases). The CDR3 is made up of 17 amino acids. The germline gives CDR1 LNHNV, CDR2 YYDKDF (reference sequence). Trimming took off 0 bases at V and 5 bases at J, with 19 bases between the two ends. The CDR3 nucleotides are TGTGCCACCAGCAGAGATTTGCCCAGGGCTATAAGGGAGACCCAGTACTTC. This encodes CATSRDLPRAIRETQYF.

This chain connects TRBV9 to TRBJ2-1; D is possibly TRBD1 (5 bases). V was pared by 2 bases and J by 9 bases, with 15 bases between. The CDR3 length is 14 residues. CDR1 SGDLS and CDR2 YYNGEE come from the germline V gene. Here the CDR3 reads CASSVAGIHGEQFF. CDR3 DNA: TGTGCCAGCAGCGTGGCAGGGATTCACGGTGAGCAGTTCTTC.

This chain uses TRBV19 with TRBJ1-5; no definite D call. This CDR3 is built from 14 residues. Germline V gene sequence: CDR1 LNHDA, CDR2 SQIVND (reference sequence). Trimming stripped 3 bases from V and 2 bases from J, with 8 bases between. The CDR3 DNA reads TGTGCCAGTAGTATGCGGCAGCGCAATCAGCCCCAGCATTTT. Translated, it gives CASSMRQRNQPQHF.